This passage covers 14 T cell receptor beta chains from one sample sequenced in a study of shared clonotypes between healthy human individuals. Using immunoSEQ multiplex PCR, the repertoire was profiled, and TCRdb retains in-frame clones only, with some absent. The profile shows roughly 760,000 clones, about 74% of them singletons. The specimen sequenced was memory CD4+ T cells sorted from blood. Sample subset: CD45RA-negative fraction. All receptors come from a woman between 25 and 40 years old in good health.

The chain recombines TRBV6-1 with TRBJ2-7, with D possibly being TRBD2 (6 bases). The CDR3 loop spans 14 amino acids. Germline V gene sequence: CDR1 MNHNS, CDR2 SASEGT. The ends were cut back, 2 bases at V and 1 base at J, with 9 bases in the middle. As DNA, the CDR3 is TGTGCCAGCAGTGAACTAGCGATTTCCTACGAGCAGTACTTC. Translated, it gives CASSELAISYEQYF.

The gene calls are TRBV28 and TRBJ1-6; no firm D call. V was trimmed by 8 bases and J by 6 bases, leaving 8 bases between them. The CDR3 consists of 12 residues. Germline V gene data show CDR1 as MDHEN and CDR2 as SYDVKM. The CDR3 DNA follows: TGTGCCAGCGGACTCGTTAATTCACCCCTCCACTTT. Amino acid sequence: CASGLVNSPLHF.

V gene TRBV29-1 combines with J gene TRBJ1-4; D remains ambiguous. Trimming left V 6 bases short and J 0 bases short, with 8 bases between. In germline, CDR1 is SQVTM, CDR2 ANQGSEA. The CDR3 spans 13 residues. In nucleotides, the CDR3 is TGCAGCGTGATCCAGGCAACTAATGAAAAACTGTTTTTT. It codes for CSVIQATNEKLFF.

This clone was counted ten times or more. At the DNA level, this CDR3 is encoded by other sequences in the same sample as well. The chain carries TRBV2 and TRBJ2-1, with D possibly being TRBD1 or TRBD2 (5 bases each). The CDR3 is 15 amino acids. Looked up from germline, CDR1 is SNHLY and CDR2 is FYNNEI. V lost 2 bases to trimming and J lost 0 bases, with 8 bases between them. The CDR3 sequence is CASSESGSSYNEQFF. In nucleotides, the CDR3 is TGTGCCAGCAGTGAATCAGGGAGCTCCTACAATGAGCAGTTCTTC.

This sequence joins TRBV4-1 and TRBJ2-6, with D perhaps TRBD1 or TRBD2 (5 bases each). The CDR3 totals 19 residues. Germline-derived CDR1 and CDR2 are MGHRA and YSYEKL. The V end lost 4 bases, the J end lost 2 bases, and 21 bases lay between the germline ends. As DNA, the CDR3 is TGCGCCAGCAGCCGCCGCCTGGGGCGGGTTCGGGCTGGGGCCAACGTCCTGACTTTC. Protein sequence: CASSRRLGRVRAGANVLTF.

The genes are TRBV19 and TRBJ2-5, with TRBD2 as a possible D gene (5 bases). The V end lost 5 bases, the J end lost 2 bases, and 18 bases lay between the germline ends. The CDR3 runs 16 residues. Per the germline V gene, CDR1 is LNHDA and CDR2 is SQIVND (reference sequence). The CDR3 is CASSAQSPGGQETQYF. CDR3 nucleotide sequence: TGTGCCAGTAGTGCCCAGTCCCCTGGAGGACAAGAGACCCAGTACTTC.

The V gene is TRBV6-5, the J gene TRBJ2-1; the match to TRBD2 covers 7 bases. With V trimmed by 6 bases and J by 4 bases, 9 bases remained unmatched. Germline CDR1 and CDR2: MNHEY and SVGAGI. The CDR3 length is 15 residues. DNA for the CDR3: TGTGCCAGCAGGGCGCGGGAGACCCAGTACAATGAGCAGTTCTTC. It yields the protein CASRARETQYNEQFF.

The chain recombines TRBV18 with TRBJ2-7; TRBD2 is a possible D gene (6 bases). Per germline, CDR1 KGHSH and CDR2 LQKENI. The CDR3 totals 13 residues. Deletions cut 6 bases from V and 6 bases from J, with 15 bases between. The CDR3 here is CASSLRKGGEQYF. As DNA, the CDR3 is TGTGCCAGCTCTCTCCGAAAGGGAGGCGAGCAGTACTTC.

A remark on this clone: Different DNA sequences within this sample yield the same CDR3. The V gene is TRBV25-1, the J gene TRBJ2-7; D call uncertain. The CDR3 runs 11 residues. The V gene's germline CDR1 is MGHDK and CDR2 SYGVNS. Trimming took 3 bases from V and 4 from J, leaving 4 bases between them. The CDR3 loop reads CASSDRYEQYF. As DNA, the CDR3 is TGTGCCAGCAGTGATAGGTACGAGCAGTACTTC.

The CDR3 bases are TGTGCCAGCAGCGTAGGAGGACTAGCGGGAGATGAGCAGTACTTC. It translates to CASSVGGLAGDEQYF. The chain links TRBV9 to TRBJ2-7; 13 nucleotides agree with TRBD2. CDR1 SGDLS and CDR2 YYNGEE come from the germline V gene. Trimming removed 0 bases from V and 7 bases from J; junction bases left unmatched: 4. This CDR3 contains 15 residues.

To note about this clone: A much larger clone is a single base away; this may be a read error. The CDR3 is CASRGTGTYEQYF. CDR3 sequence (DNA): TGTGCCAGCAGGGGGACAGGGACCTACGAGCAGTACTTC. V and J are TRBV28 and TRBJ2-7; 9 positions agree with TRBD1. The CDR3 contains 13 residues. V lost 6 bases, J lost 2 bases, and 2 bases stayed unmatched. Germline CDR1 and CDR2: MDHEN and SYDVKM.

The chain joins TRBV4-2 to TRBJ1-2; a weak D match, TRBD1 (5 bases). CDR1 is LGHNA and CDR2 is YNFKEQ in the germline V gene. This CDR3 comprises 15 residues. The germline V and J ends were trimmed by 3 bases and 6 bases, with 17 bases remaining between them. For the CDR3, the DNA is TGTGCCAGCAGCCAGGGGACTGCGGAATTAAATGGCTACACCTTC. Its translation is CASSQGTAELNGYTF.

The J gene is TRBJ1-3, the V gene TRBV30; TRBD1 might be the D (6 bases). This CDR3 has 18 residues. Trimming removed 1 base at V and 0 bases at J, with 19 bases between. Per germline, CDR1 GTSNPN and CDR2 SVGIG (reference sequence). This CDR3 is CAWSDGRGFLSSGNTIYF. CDR3 DNA sequence: TGTGCCTGGAGTGATGGTAGGGGGTTCCTAAGCTCTGGAAACACCATATATTTT.

Details on this clone: Within the sample, other DNA sequences also encode this same CDR3. The chain couples TRBV9 to TRBJ2-7, with D unclear. V was cut by 0 bases and J by 0 bases, with 7 bases left in between. The CDR3 extends over 14 amino acids. Germline CDR1 reads SGDLS; CDR2 reads YYNGEE. This CDR3 reads CASSVVGSSYEQYF. As DNA, the CDR3 is TGTGCCAGCAGCGTAGTTGGCTCCTCCTACGAGCAGTACTTC.